This entry lists 20 T cell receptor beta chains sequenced from one sample in a study of T cells in tumors after PD-1 blockade (dated by TCRdb to about 2019). The time point label, as the study defines it: after anti-PD-1 therapy. Libraries were built with the immunoSEQ multiplex PCR assay. TCRdb stores this immuneACCESS table with in-frame sequences only. Part of the clones is absent; in the studies checked, under half of the shortfall reflects unresolved V genes, and no reason is known for the rest. This sample is represented by about 8,000 clones; nearly 70% of them were singletons. About 8.9% of the sample is taken by the ten largest. Sequenced material: tumor tissue, taken after anti-PD-1 treatment. The source of these receptors is a human donor with basal cell carcinoma.

This sequence joins TRBV7-2 and TRBJ2-7; no clear D. The CDR3 runs 14 residues. Trimming removed 4 bases at V and 7 bases at J, with 17 bases between. From germline, CDR1 is SGHTA and CDR2 FQGNSA. CDR3 sequence (DNA): TGTGCCAGCAGCTCCCCAACTCGGGCGAGGGAGCAGTACTTC. It yields the protein CASSSPTRAREQYF.

This chain uses TRBV7-6 with TRBJ2-3; no clear D. Germline-derived CDR1 and CDR2 are SGHVS and FNYEAQ. CDR3 length: 15 residues. V dropped 1 base and J dropped 6 bases, with 14 bases sitting between them. The CDR3 sequence: CASSLVQSPGDTQYF. CDR3 nucleotide sequence: TGTGCCAGCAGCTTAGTACAGTCACCTGGGGATACGCAGTATTTT.

The chain uses TRBV6-5 and TRBJ1-2, with no clear D. V shed 8 bases and J shed 4 bases, with 17 bases lying between them. This CDR3 spans 14 amino acids. The V gene's germline CDR1 is MNHEY and CDR2 SVGAGI. The CDR3 loop is CASGREYGGYGYTF. DNA of the CDR3: TGTGCCAGCGGGAGGGAATACGGCGGCTATGGCTACACCTTC.

By sample share, this clone is medium-sized. Other DNA sequences in the same sample also yield this CDR3. The chain uses TRBV5-6 and TRBJ1-1, with D uncertain. The germline V gene encodes CDR1 SGHDT and CDR2 YYEEEE. The CDR3 consists of 15 residues. The V end lost 0 bases, the J end lost 0 bases, and 9 bases lay between the germline ends. CDR3 sequence (DNA): TGTGCCAGCAGCTTGGTTGGTGTGGTGAACACTGAAGCTTTCTTT. Amino acid sequence: CASSLVGVVNTEAFF.

V and J are TRBV6-1 and TRBJ1-2; D ambiguous. Germline V gene data show CDR1 as MNHNS and CDR2 as SASEGT. V was pared by 2 bases and J by 2 bases, with 3 bases between. This CDR3 contains 12 residues. The CDR3 coding sequence is TGTGCCAGCAGTGAACAGAACTATGGCTACACCTTC. Translation: CASSEQNYGYTF.

CDR3 sequence: CASSVGLAGRTGELFF. The CDR3 region has the DNA TGTGCCAGTAGCGTTGGGCTAGCCGGTCGCACCGGGGAGCTGTTTTTT. The chain joins TRBV19 to TRBJ2-2; a possible D gene is TRBD2 (5 bases). Trimming took off 6 bases at V and 4 bases at J, with 18 bases between the two ends. The CDR3 length is 16 residues. Germline V lookup: CDR1 LNHDA, CDR2 SQIVND (reference sequence).

The CDR3 DNA reads TGTGCCAGCAGGACCGGGACTAGTTTGAATGAGCAGTTCTTC. This gives the protein CASRTGTSLNEQFF. The chain employs TRBV5-6 and TRBJ2-1; 8 bases fit TRBD2. CDR1 is SGHDT and CDR2 is YYEEEE in the germline V gene. CDR3 length: 14 amino acids. V lost 5 bases and J lost 7; bases outside the gene matches: 8.

This rearrangement joins TRBV2 to TRBJ2-3; 12 nucleotides match TRBD1. V lost 5 bases, J lost 3 bases, and 6 bases stayed unmatched. The CDR3 has 16 residues. Germline CDR1 SNHLY, CDR2 FYNNEI. The CDR3 sequence is CASSRRDRGLTDTQYF. For the CDR3, the DNA is TGTGCCAGCAGTCGCCGGGACAGGGGGCTGACAGATACGCAGTATTTT.

The chain is built from TRBV6-4 and TRBJ2-7; TRBD1 matches 7 bases. Germline loops: CDR1 MRHNA, CDR2 SNTAGT. The trim removed 0 bases at V and 2 bases at J, leaving 13 bases unmatched. This CDR3 has 18 amino acids. The CDR3 DNA is TGTGCCAGCAGTGACTCGGACCGGGACAGAAGTTTACCCTACGAGCAGTACTTC. Its translation is CASSDSDRDRSLPYEQYF.

The chain links TRBV5-4 to TRBJ2-5; D is possibly TRBD1 or TRBD2 (5 bases each). The CDR3 consists of 14 residues. Germline assignment: CDR1 SGHNT and CDR2 YYREEE (reference sequence). V was trimmed by 4 bases and J by 3 bases, leaving 13 bases between them. The DNA of the CDR3 is TGTGCCAGCAGCCCTGGACTGGACAAAGAGACCCAGTACTTC. Translated, it gives CASSPGLDKETQYF.

This clone was picked up a small number of times. The V call is TRBV5-6, the J call TRBJ2-1, with 11 nucleotides matching TRBD2. There are 15 residues in the CDR3. The V and J ends lost 4 bases and 4 bases, in that order; junction bases with no gene match: 4. CDR1 is SGHDT, CDR2 YYEEEE, per germline. This CDR3 reads CASSPLAGVYNEQFF. CDR3 nucleotide sequence: TGTGCCAGCAGCCCACTAGCGGGGGTGTACAATGAGCAGTTCTTC.

The V and J genes are TRBV7-2 and TRBJ2-7; TRBD1 aligns across 7 bases. Germline CDR1 reads SGHTA; CDR2 reads FQGNSA. V shed 5 bases and J 2 bases; nucleotides not matched to a gene: 6. The CDR3 spans 14 residues. CDR3 nucleotide sequence: TGTGCCAGCAGCATAATAGACAGGGCCTACGAGCAGTACTTC. As protein: CASSIIDRAYEQYF.

This sequence joins TRBV2 and TRBJ1-1; the match to TRBD1 covers 9 bases. The CDR3 loop spans 13 amino acids. V dropped 8 bases and J dropped 10; count of bases not matched to a gene: 11. Germline lookup yields CDR1 SNHLY and CDR2 FYNNEI. In DNA, the CDR3 is TGTGCCAGCGTCCGGGACAGGGATTTGGCAGCTTTCTTT. This codes for CASVRDRDLAAFF. The full variable domain, rest sourced from reference TRBV2 and TRBJ1-1, is EPEVTQTPSHQVTQMGQEVILRCVPISNHLYFYWYRQILGQKVEFLVSFYNNEISEKSEIFDDQFSVERPDGSNFTLKIRSTKLEDSAMYFCASVRDRDLAAFFGQGTRLTVV.

The chain combines TRBV24-1 with TRBJ2-5; a weak D match, TRBD1 (5 bases). Trimming cost V 0 bases and J 1 base, with 8 bases left between them. This CDR3 is built from 15 residues. CDR1 and CDR2 from the germline V gene are KGHDR and SFDVKD. The CDR3 DNA reads as TGTGCCACCAGTGATTTGCGTCAGGGCCAAGAGACCCAGTACTTC. It yields the protein CATSDLRQGQETQYF.

This rearrangement joins TRBV5-4 to TRBJ2-1; perhaps TRBD1 as D (5 bases). V was clipped by 2 bases and J by 2 bases, with 11 bases between them. The CDR3 length is 15 residues. Germline CDR1 SGHNT, CDR2 YYREEE (reference sequence). The CDR3 sequence is CASSLIGAPYNEQFF. For the CDR3, the DNA is TGTGCCAGCAGCTTAATTGGGGCTCCCTACAATGAGCAGTTCTTC. Based on the CDR3 plus reference TRBV5-4 and TRBJ2-1, the full variable domain is ETGVTQSPTHLIKTRGQQVTLRCSSQSGHNTVSWYQQALGQGPQFIFQYYREEENGRGNFPPRFSGLQFPNYSSELNVNALELDDSALYLCASSLIGAPYNEQFFGPGTRLTVL.

The chain links TRBV25-1 to TRBJ1-3; 7 positions agree with TRBD1. Germline CDR1 and CDR2: MGHDK and SYGVNS. J gave up 1 base and V 2 bases, and 5 bases lay outside the gene matches. This CDR3 spans 16 amino acids. Here the CDR3 reads CASSELQTGSGNTIYF. The CDR3 coding sequence is TGTGCCAGCAGTGAACTCCAGACAGGGTCTGGAAACACCATATATTTT. The full variable domain, its missing parts supplied by reference TRBV25-1 and TRBJ1-3, is EADIYQTPRYLVIGTGKKITLECSQTMGHDKMYWYQQDPGMELHLIHYSYGVNSTEKGDLSSESTVSRIRTEHFPLTLESARPSHTSQYLCASSELQTGSGNTIYFGEGSWLTVV.

CDR3: CASSPSGPDTQYF. DNA of the CDR3: TGTGCCAGCTCACCTTCAGGGCCAGATACGCAGTATTTT. This sequence joins TRBV18 and TRBJ2-3; TRBD1 might be the D (5 bases). CDR1 is KGHSH, CDR2 LQKENI, per germline. V lost 3 bases to trimming and J lost 4 bases, with 8 bases between them. This CDR3 region has 13 residues.

The chain uses TRBV6-6 and TRBJ1-2, with 10 bases fitting TRBD1. This CDR3 has 14 amino acids. CDR1 MNHNY and CDR2 SVGAGI come from the germline V gene (reference sequence). Trimming cost V 2 bases and J 8 bases; bases outside gene matches: 5. CDR3 DNA sequence: TGTGCCAGCAGTTACGACAGGGGGCTCGGGGGCTACACCTTC. Its protein product is CASSYDRGLGGYTF.

Concerning this clone: Other DNA variants within this sample encode the same CDR3. This sequence joins TRBV5-1 and TRBJ2-7, with TRBD1 matching over 11 bases. The CDR3 sequence is 14 residues long. From germline, CDR1 is SGHRS and CDR2 YFSETQ. V dropped 4 bases and J dropped 2; count of bases not matched to a gene: 2. This CDR3 is CASSAGQGAYEQYF. CDR3 in DNA: TGCGCCAGCAGCGCGGGACAGGGGGCCTACGAGCAGTACTTC.

This clone was seen only a few times. The V gene is TRBV18, the J gene TRBJ1-5; unclear D gene. Germline-derived CDR1 and CDR2 are KGHSH and LQKENI. CDR3 length equals 15 residues. V was clipped by 3 bases and J by 0 bases, with 9 bases between them. Here the CDR3 reads CASSPIGVSNQPQHF. The CDR3, as DNA: TGTGCCAGCTCACCGATAGGAGTTAGCAATCAGCCCCAGCATTTT. Drawing the rest from reference TRBV18 and TRBJ1-5, the complete variable domain is NAGVMQNPRHLVRRRGQEARLRCSPMKGHSHVYWYRQLPEEGLKFMVYLQKENIIDESGMPKERFSAEFPKEGPSILRIQQVVRGDSAAYFCASSPIGVSNQPQHFGDGTRLSIL.